This T cell receptor beta chain was documented in a study of T cell responses to AZD1222 COVID-19 vaccine. Profiled with immunoSEQ multiplex PCR; TCRdb holds only in-frame clones, not every one. The table has around 75,000 clones, about 85% seen once. This CDR3 comprises 16 residues. The chain combines TRBV1 with TRBJ2-5; TRBD2 was called by the table and not checked on the DNA. TRBV1 is given as a pseudogene. This clonotype was obtained from an adult in good health. Sequences were derived from peripheral blood, sampled on day 0 of AZD1222 vaccination. CDR3 amino acids: CTSGRAGLSSRGTQYF. The CDR3 DNA reads TGCACCAGCGGCCGCGCCGGACTATCGTCGCGAGGGACCCAGTACTTC.